This paragraph reports one T cell receptor (beta chain). What it binds is unknown. This sample stems from a study of CD8+CD57+ T cells in acquired aplastic anemia. Background on the study: The study obtained an average of about 3.2 ug of DNA from sorted CD4+ and CD8+ cells. Findings of the study overall: Patients were compared with controls for CD8+ Simpson's diversity, and no significant difference emerged. Some 29 shared CD8+ CDR3s appeared highly expressed within patients' immunodominant clones.

Genomic DNA was employed as the template in profiling TCR beta VDJ and CDR3. Each CDR3 protein gets one entry after TCRdb re-called the reads with MiXCR. This sample yields around 180,000 distinct CDR3 sequences, of which over 40% are seen a single time; about 1.7% belongs to the top ten. Patients chosen for sequencing had CD8+CD57+ cells that had expanded, as shown by flow cytometry. Patients uniformly had severe acquired aplastic anemia. The receptor comes from a human donor with aplastic anemia. The sample was sorted CD4+, CD8+, or CD8+CD57+ T cells (not recorded which) from PBMCs.

DNA for the CDR3: TGTGCCAGCACCACAGGGATCTATGGCTACACCTTC. It translates to CASTTGIYGYTF. The chain is built from TRBV7-9 and TRBJ1-2; weak D call: TRBD1 (6 bases). Trimming pared 7 bases from V and 4 bases from J, leaving 10 bases between. Germline CDR1 SEHNR, CDR2 FQNEAQ (reference sequence). This CDR3 has 12 residues.